This T cell receptor (beta chain) stems from a study of blood T cell repertoires in COVID-19. Germline V CDR1 and CDR2: SNHLY, FYNNEI. The V gene end was trimmed by 1 base and the J gene end by 4 bases; junction bases not matched to a gene: 6. This CDR3 has 15 amino acids. In the original workflow: Researchers report that nucleated cell counts were estimated from reference gene primer amplification. The protocol was immunoSEQ multiplex PCR, while the TCRdb copy is restricted to in-frame clones and leaves out a portion. That table furnishes V, J and clone size, whereas the DNA furnished D and trimming. The sample consists of approximately 170,000 clones, approximately 86% of them appearing once.

This receptor was obtained from a woman of 80 years or more with COVID-19, enrolled during active disease. The material sequenced was peripheral blood. This chain uses TRBV2 with TRBJ2-7; 8 nucleotides align to TRBD1. CDR3 in amino acids: CASSEEGQGAYEQYF. The CDR3 DNA is TGTGCCAGCAGTGAAGAGGGCCAGGGGGCTTACGAGCAGTACTTC.